This T cell receptor beta chain was identified in a study of T cell responses to AZD1222 COVID-19 vaccine. Notes on the study in general: The reported proportion of spike-specific TCRs targeting unmutated variant regions was nearly half.

In germline, CDR1 is SGHVS, CDR2 FQNEAQ. The CDR3 contains 17 residues. J lost 4 bases, V lost 2 bases, and 8 bases had no gene match. The method was immunoSEQ multiplex PCR; TCRdb's version includes in-frame clones alone and lacks a portion of them. This sample has under 250,000 clones, with about 93% found just once. On this clone itself: As yet, its antigen is unknown.

The chain combines TRBV7-8 with TRBJ2-1; TRBD2 aligns across 10 bases. The sequences come from peripheral blood, collected on day 0 of MenACWY control vaccination. The clonotype was recovered from an adult in good health. The CDR3 protein is CASSLTLAGRQYNEQFF. CDR3 bases: TGTGCCAGCAGCTTAACACTAGCGGGGAGGCAGTACAATGAGCAGTTCTTC.